The 8 T cell receptor beta chains listed next were all sequenced from one sample in a study of patients and donors after allogeneic stem cell transplantation. TCRdb recomputed calls from the RT-PCR reads with MiXCR, one row per CDR3 protein. The table shows about 410,000 distinct CDR3 sequences, with more than 15% occurring only once. Material for sequencing was blood, either unsorted or a sorted T cell fraction (not recorded which). The receptors were gathered from a human donor who was either an allogeneic HSCT recipient or a stem cell or donor lymphocyte infusion donor (not recorded which). It is not recorded whose cells these are; they may come from a transplant donor.

In this sample, this clonotype turned up many times. The chain links TRBV12-3 or TRBV12-4 to TRBJ1-3, with 12 bases aligning to TRBD1. V was pared by 5 bases and J by 2 bases, with 7 bases of the junction left unmatched. The CDR3 has 17 residues. CDR3 sequence: CASSPGQGAITGNTIYF. The CDR3 bases are TGTGCCAGCAGTCCGGGACAGGGGGCGATCACTGGAAACACCATATATTTT.

This clonotype was detected only a few times. V is TRBV29-1 and J is TRBJ1-2; the D is unclear. Germline CDR1 reads SQVTM; CDR2 reads ANQGSEA. The CDR3 runs 10 residues. V gave up 3 bases and J gave up 2 bases, with 1 base separating them. The CDR3 DNA sequence: TGCAGCGTTGACAACTATGGCTACACCTTC. Protein product: CSVDNYGYTF.

This clonotype was seen a handful of times. The chain carries TRBV6-1 and TRBJ2-7; D may correspond to TRBD1 or TRBD2 (5 bases each). CDR3 length: 14 residues. Germline CDR1 reads MNHNS; CDR2 reads SASEGT. The V end was cut by 6 bases, the J end by 2 bases, with 14 bases between. In nucleotides, the CDR3 is TGTGCCAGCAGGCGTGGGACCGGGGCCTACGAGCAGTACTTC. Its protein is CASRRGTGAYEQYF.

This chain uses TRBV28 with TRBJ2-5; 10 bases are shared with TRBD2. The CDR3 loop spans 17 amino acids. Germline loops: CDR1 MDHEN, CDR2 SYDVKM. The trim removed 2 bases at V and 7 bases at J, leaving 13 bases unmatched. The CDR3 bases are TGTGCCAGCAGTTTACCGGGGACTAGCGTCTTATACGGGACCCAGTACTTC. Translated, it gives CASSLPGTSVLYGTQYF.

This clonotype was seen only a few times. V and J are TRBV5-1 and TRBJ1-6; D remains unclear. This CDR3 spans 15 amino acids. Germline assignment: CDR1 SGHRS and CDR2 YFSETQ. Trimming cost V 4 bases and J 5 bases, with 13 bases left between them. This CDR3 is CASSPPGTNNSPLHF. The CDR3 DNA sequence: TGCGCCAGCAGCCCCCCCGGTACGAATAATTCACCCCTCCACTTT. The full variable domain, its missing parts supplied by reference TRBV5-1 and TRBJ1-6, is KAGVTQTPRYLIKTRGQQVTLSCSPISGHRSVSWYQQTPGQGLQFLFEYFSETQRNKGNFPGRFSGRQFSNSRSEMNVSTLELGDSALYLCASSPPGTNNSPLHFGNGTRLTVT.

This clonotype was picked up a small number of times. V and J are TRBV12-3 or TRBV12-4 and TRBJ1-2, with a weak D call TRBD1 (5 bases). This CDR3 spans 13 amino acids. V shed 7 bases and J shed 4 bases, with 13 bases lying between them. CDR3 in DNA: TGTGCCAGCACTGTGGAGGGGTCCTATGGCTACACCTTC. Protein sequence: CASTVEGSYGYTF.

This clonotype was detected many times. The chain recombines TRBV12-3 or TRBV12-4 with TRBJ2-2; D is ambiguous. V was cut by 6 bases and J by 6 bases, with 20 bases left in between. CDR3 length equals 16 residues. This CDR3 is CASSPKALDHAGELFF. The CDR3 DNA follows: TGTGCCAGCAGCCCCAAGGCCCTAGACCACGCCGGGGAGCTGTTTTTT.

CDR3 in amino acids: CASSVVKGNSYNEQFF. The DNA of the CDR3 is TGTGCCAGCAGCGTAGTTAAGGGCAACTCCTACAATGAGCAGTTCTTC. The genes are TRBV9 and TRBJ2-1; D not resolved. CDR1 and CDR2 (germline): SGDLS, YYNGEE. V gave up 0 bases and J gave up 0 bases, with 10 bases separating them. The CDR3 contains 16 residues.